These T cell receptor beta chains were read from a single sample in a study of T-cell memory formation after mild COVID-19. Via MiXCR, TCRdb re-called the 5' RACE reads, giving one row per CDR3 protein. The data hold about 190,000 distinct CDR3 sequences, with 27% observed a single time. Sequenced input: PBMCs or a T cell subset sorted from them (not recorded which). These receptors were obtained from an adult woman who had mild COVID-19 (a few samples of this study predate the infection). Cell type and time point are not known. CDR3s include the opening cysteine and the closing phenylalanine or tryptophan. The order of the fields is clone size, V gene, D gene, J gene, CDR3 protein, CDR3 DNA. D genes are given only for firm matches. A clone size is listed for some rows: how often the clone was seen (once, few, many), or a class if it is expanded.

.	TRBV6-1	.	TRBJ2-1	CASTSYNEQFF	TGTGCCAGCACCAGCTACAATGAGCAGTTCTTC
.	TRBV20-1	.	TRBJ2-1	CSARDTPINEQFF	TGCAGTGCTAGAGACACACCAATCAATGAGCAGTTCTTC
few	TRBV3-1	.	TRBJ2-3	CASSQTPGRPTDTQYF	TGTGCCAGCAGCCAAACGCCGGGACGGCCCACAGATACGCAGTATTTT
.	TRBV9	.	TRBJ1-2	CASSPNGDQNGYTF	TGTGCCAGCAGCCCGAACGGGGACCAAAATGGCTACACCTTC
few	TRBV5-5	TRBD2	TRBJ2-3	CASSLGVTSGSPGRTDTQYF	TGTGCCAGCAGCTTGGGAGTTACTAGCGGGAGCCCCGGTCGCACAGATACGCAGTATTTT
.	TRBV20-1	.	TRBJ1-6	CSARDRGSYNSPLHF	TGCAGTGCTAGAGATCGGGGTTCCTATAATTCACCCCTCCACTTT
.	TRBV7-3	.	TRBJ1-1	CASSTGNDEAFF	TGTGCCAGTTCTACAGGGAATGATGAAGCTTTCTTT
.	TRBV9	.	TRBJ2-1	CASSVGGRLIDEQFF	TGTGCCAGCAGCGTTGGGGGCCGTCTTATCGATGAGCAGTTCTTC
.	TRBV7-9	TRBD1	TRBJ2-3	CASSLGRDRARDTQYF	TGTGCCAGCAGCTTGGGAAGGGACAGGGCCAGAGATACGCAGTATTTT
.	TRBV25-1	TRBD1	TRBJ2-7	CASSSHRGLRLEQYF	TGTGCCAGCAGTTCTCACAGGGGGCTCAGACTCGAGCAGTACTTC
few	TRBV12-3/TRBV12-4	.	TRBJ1-4	CASRRAGTKNEKLFF	TGTGCCAGCAGAAGGGCCGGGACCAAAAATGAAAAACTGTTTTTT
.	TRBV15	.	TRBJ2-7	CATSRDSYEQYF	TGTGCCACCAGCAGAGACTCCTACGAGCAGTACTTC
.	TRBV24-1	.	TRBJ1-4	CATSDSGARIGNEKLFF	TGTGCCACCAGTGATTCAGGGGCAAGGATCGGTAATGAAAAACTGTTTTTT
.	TRBV24-1	TRBD1	TRBJ2-3	CATSDGPLTGGGTDTQYF	TGTGCCACCAGTGATGGACCGTTGACAGGGGGAGGCACAGATACGCAGTATTTT
.	TRBV6-2/TRBV6-3	.	TRBJ2-6	CASSYSRSGANVLTF	TGTGCCAGCAGTTACAGTAGGTCTGGGGCCAACGTCCTGACTTTC
.	TRBV9	.	TRBJ2-5	CASSVDYGGVRETQYF	TGTGCCAGCAGCGTGGACTATGGAGGGGTTCGAGAGACCCAGTACTTC
.	TRBV5-5	.	TRBJ2-7	CASSSGRYEQYF	TGTGCCAGCAGCTCGGGCCGCTACGAGCAGTACTTC
.	TRBV5-1	.	TRBJ1-2	CASSLAGGEGYTF	TGCGCCAGCAGCTTGGCGGGGGGCGAAGGCTACACCTTC
.	TRBV7-8	.	TRBJ1-6	CASSHALGPIGNSPLHF	TGTGCCAGCAGCCACGCCCTGGGGCCCATCGGGAATTCACCCCTCCACTTT
.	TRBV12-3/TRBV12-4	.	TRBJ1-1	CASSLGWNTEAFF	TGTGCCAGCAGTTTAGGGTGGAACACTGAAGCTTTCTTT
.	TRBV2	.	TRBJ1-2	CASSGDVANYGYTF	TGTGCCAGCAGTGGGGACGTAGCTAACTATGGCTACACCTTC
.	TRBV5-4	TRBD2	TRBJ2-6	CASSLRVAGPSGANVLTF	TGTGCCAGCAGCTTGAGGGTAGCGGGGCCCTCTGGGGCCAACGTCCTGACTTTC
.	TRBV30	TRBD1	TRBJ1-2	CAWSLTTGAPYGYTF	TGTGCCTGGAGTCTCACGACAGGGGCGCCGTATGGCTACACCTTC
few	TRBV20-1	TRBD2	TRBJ2-7	CSASTSGRLRYEQYF	TGCAGTGCTAGTACTAGCGGGAGACTCCGGTACGAGCAGTACTTC
.	TRBV6-5	.	TRBJ2-7	CASSPGIVYEQYF	TGTGCCAGCAGTCCGGGGATAGTATACGAGCAGTACTTC
.	TRBV7-9	.	TRBJ2-3	CASSPRSDTQYF	TGTGCCAGCAGCCCCCGCTCAGATACGCAGTATTTT
.	TRBV4-2	.	TRBJ2-7	CASSPTRLVSYEQYF	TGTGCCAGCAGCCCAACCCGGCTAGTATCTTACGAGCAGTACTTC
once	TRBV10-2	.	TRBJ1-5	CASSESLLHINQPQHF	TGCGCCAGCAGTGAGTCGCTGTTGCACATTAATCAGCCCCAGCATTTT
few	TRBV4-2	.	TRBJ1-3	CASSQDRTAGNTIYF	TGTGCCAGCAGCCAAGACCGGACAGCTGGAAACACCATATATTTT
few	TRBV7-3	.	TRBJ2-1	CASSSYNGWQFF	TGTGCCAGCAGCTCGTACAATGGTTGGCAGTTCTTC
.	TRBV4-3	.	TRBJ2-3	CASSLETGLVTDTQYF	TGCGCCAGCAGCCTCGAGACGGGTCTTGTCACAGATACGCAGTATTTT
.	TRBV12-3/TRBV12-4	.	TRBJ2-2	CASKGHSTGELFF	TGTGCCAGCAAGGGACACAGCACCGGGGAGCTGTTTTTT
.	TRBV18	TRBD2	TRBJ2-2	CASSPRAASGGTGELFF	TGTGCCAGCTCACCACGTGCGGCTAGCGGGGGCACCGGGGAGCTGTTTTTT
few	TRBV7-2	.	TRBJ1-1	CASSFSLELGTEAFF	TGTGCCAGCAGCTTTTCGTTGGAGCTGGGCACTGAAGCTTTCTTT
few	TRBV29-1	TRBD2	TRBJ2-7	CSVEGTPSGRAFYEQYF	TGCAGCGTTGAAGGGACACCCAGCGGGAGGGCCTTCTACGAGCAGTACTTC
.	TRBV20-1	TRBD2	TRBJ2-5	CSAMLAGGETQYF	TGCAGTGCTATGTTAGCGGGAGGAGAGACCCAGTACTTC
few	TRBV6-2/TRBV6-3	TRBD1	TRBJ1-5	CASTKDRGGQPQHF	TGTGCCAGCACCAAGGACAGGGGCGGTCAGCCCCAGCATTTT
.	TRBV10-3	.	TRBJ2-1	CAIQTGLTNEQFF	TGTGCCATCCAAACCGGACTAACCAATGAGCAGTTCTTC